Here is one T cell receptor (beta chain) with its context. The sample originates from a study of shared clonotypes between healthy human individuals. CDR1 and CDR2 from the germline V gene are SGHDT and YYEEEE. The J segment lost 5 bases and the V segment lost 2 bases, leaving 9 bases of the junction unmatched. The CDR3 is 16 residues long. The assay was run at deep level. Repertoires were generated with immunoSEQ multiplex PCR, while TCRdb's copy carries only in-frame clones and drops some. Among millions of clones listed, around 95% were seen once. The chain recombines TRBV5-6 with TRBJ2-2; 7 positions agree with TRBD2. The TCR comes from a man aged 18 to 29 in good health. The sequencing input was naive CD4+ T cells sorted from blood. The subset denotes: CD45RA+ positively selected. The CDR3 sequence: CASSFDGGRGTGELFF. Here the CDR3 DNA reads TGTGCCAGCAGCTTCGATGGCGGGAGAGGGACCGGGGAGCTGTTTTTT. Full variable domain (outside the CDR3, taken from reference TRBV5-6 and TRBJ2-2): DAGVTQSPTHLIKTRGQQVTLRCSPKSGHDTVSWYQQALGQGPQFIFQYYEEEERQRGNFPDRFSGHQFPNYSSELNVNALLLGDSALYLCASSFDGGRGTGELFFGEGSRLTVL.